This T cell receptor beta chain was obtained from a study of blood T cell repertoires in COVID-19. Study summary: COVID-19 samples collected from the United States, Italy and Spain covered acute and convalescent phases. T cells, B-cell-depleted T cells, or PBMCs supplied cDNA or gDNA.

The authors' processing: Reference gene primer amplification gave nucleated cell count estimates. The data were produced by immunoSEQ multiplex PCR, yet TCRdb's version contains in-frame clones alone and is incomplete. For V, J and clone size, that table is used; D and trimming come from the DNA. The sample holds about 270,000 clones, approximately 84% seen once. One Seattle source followed patients from active infection through their disease course. The sample consisted of peripheral blood. The sequence was collected from a human donor with COVID-19, enrolled during active disease. The donor label of this sample is uncertain.

The CDR3 sequence is CASSQDGGGASPLHF. The CDR3 coding sequence is TGTGCCAGCAGCCAAGATGGGGGCGGCGCGTCACCCCTCCACTTT. This sequence joins TRBV3-1 (or the pseudogene TRBV3-2) and TRBJ1-6, with D possibly matching TRBD1 (6 bases). Germline V gene sequence: CDR1 LGHDT, CDR2 YNNKEL (reference sequence). This CDR3 contains 15 residues. Trimming stripped 0 bases from V and 10 bases from J, with 13 bases between.